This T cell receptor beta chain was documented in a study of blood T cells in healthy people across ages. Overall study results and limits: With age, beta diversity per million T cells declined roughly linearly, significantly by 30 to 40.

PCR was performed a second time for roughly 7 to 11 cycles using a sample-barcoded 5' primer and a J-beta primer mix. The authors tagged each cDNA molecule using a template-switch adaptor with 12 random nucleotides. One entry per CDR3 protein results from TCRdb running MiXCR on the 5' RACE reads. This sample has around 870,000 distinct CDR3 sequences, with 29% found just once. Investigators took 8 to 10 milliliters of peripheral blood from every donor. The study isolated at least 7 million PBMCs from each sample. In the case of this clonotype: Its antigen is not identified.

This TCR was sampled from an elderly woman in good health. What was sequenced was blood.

CDR3 region: CASSKAVEQFF. The CDR3 nucleotides read TGTGCCAGCAGCAAAGCGGTTGAGCAGTTCTTC. The rearrangement links TRBV21-1 to TRBJ2-1. TRBV21-1 is a pseudogene segment. The CDR3 contains 11 residues.